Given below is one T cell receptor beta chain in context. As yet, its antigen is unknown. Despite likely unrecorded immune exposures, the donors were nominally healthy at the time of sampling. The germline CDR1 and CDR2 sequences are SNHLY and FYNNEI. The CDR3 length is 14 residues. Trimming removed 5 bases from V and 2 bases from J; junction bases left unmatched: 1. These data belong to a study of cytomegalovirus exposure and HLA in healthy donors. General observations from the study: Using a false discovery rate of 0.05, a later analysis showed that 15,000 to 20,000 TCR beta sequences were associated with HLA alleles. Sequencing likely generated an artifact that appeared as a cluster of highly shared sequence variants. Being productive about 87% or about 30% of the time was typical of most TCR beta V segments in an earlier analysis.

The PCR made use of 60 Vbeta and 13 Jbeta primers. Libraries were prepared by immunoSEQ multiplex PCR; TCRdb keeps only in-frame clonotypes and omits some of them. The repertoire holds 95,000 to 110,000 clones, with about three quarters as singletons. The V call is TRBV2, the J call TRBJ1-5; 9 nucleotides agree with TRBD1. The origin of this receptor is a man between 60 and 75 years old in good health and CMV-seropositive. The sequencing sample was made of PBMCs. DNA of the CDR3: TGTGCCAGCAGTTGGACAGGGGGCAATCAGCCCCAGCATTTT. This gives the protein CASSWTGGNQPQHF.